Below, 8 T cell receptor beta chains from the same sample are listed, as sequenced in a study of T cell changes during pregnancy in multiple sclerosis (dated by TCRdb to the late 2010s). Library method: the immunoSEQ multiplex PCR assay. TCRdb's version of the immuneACCESS table is confined to in-frame rearrangements and falls short of the full clone set. An unresolved V gene accounts for under half of the shortfall where checked; the remainder is of unknown origin. This sample holds around 69,000 clones; about 92% were observed only once. 2% to 2.5% of the sample lies in the top ten. Sample: peripheral blood, taken in the second trimester of pregnancy. The receptors originated from a female donor in good health, enrolled as a control in a pregnancy study.

The V and J genes are TRBV2 and TRBJ2-7; 12 bases agree with TRBD1. Germline V CDR1 and CDR2: SNHLY, FYNNEI. This CDR3 is 13 amino acids long. The trim removed 6 bases at V and 5 bases at J, leaving 2 bases unmatched. CDR3 region: CASRGQGAHEQYF. CDR3 in DNA: TGTGCCAGCAGGGGACAGGGGGCCCACGAGCAGTACTTC.

V gene TRBV14 combines with J gene TRBJ2-7; 8 positions agree with TRBD1. V was clipped by 2 bases and J by 0 bases; unmatched bases: 3. Germline-derived CDR1 and CDR2 are SGHDN and FVKESK. The CDR3 is made up of 15 amino acids. CDR3 nucleotide sequence: TGTGCCAGCAGCCAACGGACAGGGCTCTCCTACGAGCAGTACTTC. It encodes CASSQRTGLSYEQYF. Drawing the rest from reference TRBV14 and TRBJ2-7, the complete variable domain is EAGVTQFPSHSVIEKGQTVTLRCDPISGHDNLYWYRRVMGKEIKFLLHFVKESKQDESGMPNNRFLAERTGGTYSTLKVQPAELEDSGVYFCASSQRTGLSYEQYFGPGTRLTVT.

The J gene is TRBJ1-1, the V gene TRBV15; tentatively, D is TRBD1 (6 bases). CDR3 length: 13 amino acids. V was trimmed by 2 bases and J by 3 bases, leaving 7 bases between them. Germline V gene sequence: CDR1 LNHNV, CDR2 YYDKDF (reference sequence). The CDR3 DNA is TGTGCCACCAGCAGATCAGGGGACACTGAAGCTTTCTTT. It yields the protein CATSRSGDTEAFF.

The chain employs TRBV30 and TRBJ2-2; a possible D gene is TRBD1 (6 bases). Germline V lookup: CDR1 GTSNPN, CDR2 SVGIG (reference sequence). The CDR3 sequence is 14 residues long. Trimming shortened V by 6 bases and J by 1 base, and 12 bases separated the two germline ends. In DNA, the CDR3 is TGTGCCTGCGTCGGACAGCTGAACACCGGGGAGCTGTTTTTT. Its protein product is CACVGQLNTGELFF. The complete variable domain, with remaining parts taken from reference TRBV30 and TRBJ2-2, reads SQTIHQWPATLVQPVGSPLSLECTVEGTSNPNLYWYRQAAGRGLQLLFYSVGIGQISSEVPQNLSASRPQDRQFILSSKKLLLSDSGFYLCACVGQLNTGELFFGEGSRLTVL.

The chain joins TRBV7-2 to TRBJ2-6; D might be TRBD2 (5 bases). The CDR3 contains 16 residues. The ends were cut back, 4 bases at V and 4 bases at J, with 14 bases in the middle. Germline CDR1 and CDR2: SGHTA and FQGNSA. CDR3 bases: TGTGCCAGCAGCTCCGCCCGGACGGGAGGGGCCAACGTCCTGACTTTC. Translated, it gives CASSSARTGGANVLTF.

The genes are TRBV7-8 and TRBJ1-1, with a possible D match to TRBD1 (5 bases). Germline CDR1 is SGHVS and CDR2 is FQNEAQ. This CDR3 is built from 15 residues. Trimming removed 4 bases at V and 6 bases at J, with 18 bases between. CDR3 amino acids: CASSSGVTGGSEAFF. As DNA, the CDR3 is TGTGCCAGCAGCTCAGGAGTTACGGGGGGATCTGAAGCTTTCTTT. Looking up the rest from reference TRBV7-8 and TRBJ1-1 gives the full variable domain: GAGVSQSPRYKVAKRGQDVALRCDPISGHVSLFWYQQALGQGPEFLTYFQNEAQLDKSGLPSDRFFAERPEGSVSTLKIQRTQQEDSAVYLCASSSGVTGGSEAFFGQGTRLTVV.

The chain joins TRBV9 to TRBJ2-5, with D maybe TRBD1 (6 bases). Germline V gives CDR1 SGDLS, CDR2 YYNGEE. Trimming removed 0 bases at V and 4 bases at J, with 10 bases between. The CDR3 has 14 amino acids. The CDR3 reads CASSVGGTSETQYF. In DNA form, the CDR3 reads TGTGCCAGCAGCGTAGGAGGGACATCAGAGACCCAGTACTTC.

The chain joins TRBV15 to TRBJ1-5; perhaps TRBD1 as D (5 bases). This CDR3 region has 13 residues. Germline CDR1 LNHNV, CDR2 YYDKDF (reference sequence). V dropped 1 base and J dropped 8 bases, with 9 bases sitting between them. CDR3 nucleotide sequence: TGTGCCACCAGCAGAGGCCAAGGGGAGCCCCAGCATTTT. Its translation is CATSRGQGEPQHF.